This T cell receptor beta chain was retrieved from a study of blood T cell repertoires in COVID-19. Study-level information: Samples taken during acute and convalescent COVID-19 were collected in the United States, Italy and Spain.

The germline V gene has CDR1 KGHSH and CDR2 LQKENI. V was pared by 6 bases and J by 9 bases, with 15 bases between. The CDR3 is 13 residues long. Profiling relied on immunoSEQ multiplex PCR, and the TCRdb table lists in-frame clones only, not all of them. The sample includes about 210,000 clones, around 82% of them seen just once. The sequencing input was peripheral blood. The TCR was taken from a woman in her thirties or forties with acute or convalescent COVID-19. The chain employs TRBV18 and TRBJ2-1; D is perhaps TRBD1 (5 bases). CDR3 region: CASSYKQDTEQFF. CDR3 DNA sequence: TGTGCCAGCTCCTACAAACAGGATACTGAGCAGTTCTTC. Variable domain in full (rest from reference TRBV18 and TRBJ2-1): NAGVMQNPRHLVRRRGQEARLRCSPMKGHSHVYWYRQLPEEGLKFMVYLQKENIIDESGMPKERFSAEFPKEGPSILRIQQVVRGDSAAYFCASSYKQDTEQFFGPGTRLTVL.